The 25 T cell receptor beta chains below all came from one sample that was sequenced in a study of TIL therapy for anti-PD-1-resistant metastatic lung cancer. Time point of the sample: pre-treatment sample, taken before nivolumab and TIL therapy. This was the immunoSEQ v3 assay. Profiled with immunoSEQ multiplex PCR; TCRdb holds only in-frame clones, not every one. The table has tens of thousands of clones, 65% to 90% seen once. The sequencing used blood, collected at baseline. The receptors originated from a person aged 25-80 years with non-small cell lung cancer.

The chain has TRBV30 and TRBJ2-3; D unresolved. V dropped 4 bases and J dropped 2 bases, with 10 bases sitting between them. The CDR3 spans 13 residues. The germline V gene has CDR1 GTSNPN and CDR2 SVGIG (reference sequence). The CDR3 nucleotides are TGTGCCTGGAACATACAGAACACAGATACGCAGTATTTT. Its protein product is CAWNIQNTDTQYF.

The chain has TRBV10-2 and TRBJ2-1; 10 nucleotides align to TRBD2. The CDR3 runs 15 residues. Germline CDR1 and CDR2: WSHSY and SAAADI. V trimming: 6 bases; J trimming: 2 bases; junction bases outside the gene matches: 4. CDR3 region: CASSRSGGTYNEQFF. CDR3 nucleotide sequence: TGCGCCAGCAGCCGTAGCGGGGGGACCTACAATGAGCAGTTCTTC.

Only one count was recorded for this clone. The chain carries TRBV11-2 and TRBJ2-1, with 7 bases fitting TRBD1. Trimming removed 0 bases from V and 15 bases from J; junction bases left unmatched: 8. The V gene's germline CDR1 is SGHAT and CDR2 FQNNGV. The CDR3 is 13 residues long. The CDR3 spells CASSLDGDRVRFF. For the CDR3, the DNA is TGTGCCAGCAGCTTAGATGGAGACAGGGTGAGGTTCTTC.

This rearrangement joins TRBV19 to TRBJ1-5; perhaps TRBD1 as D (5 bases). CDR3 length: 16 residues. Trimming took 3 bases from V and 0 from J, leaving 12 bases between them. Germline V CDR1 and CDR2: LNHDA, SQIVND (reference sequence). The CDR3 sequence: CASSMGLYSSNQPQHF. CDR3 DNA: TGTGCCAGTAGTATGGGGCTCTACAGTAGCAATCAGCCCCAGCATTTT.

The gene calls are TRBV5-5 and TRBJ1-1; TRBD1 is a possible D gene (6 bases). CDR1 SGHKS and CDR2 YYEKEE come from the germline V gene (reference sequence). V was clipped by 1 base and J by 4 bases, with 23 bases between them. The CDR3 contains 18 residues. This chain's CDR3 is CASSLRGRGYGRVTEAFF. In DNA form, the CDR3 reads TGTGCCAGCAGCTTGAGGGGCAGGGGTTATGGTCGGGTCACTGAAGCTTTCTTT. The full variable domain, rest sourced from reference TRBV5-5 and TRBJ1-1, is DAGVTQSPTHLIKTRGQQVTLRCSPISGHKSVSWYQQVLGQGPQFIFQYYEKEERGRGNFPDRFSARQFPNYSSELNVNALLLGDSALYLCASSLRGRGYGRVTEAFFGQGTRLTVV.

This sequence joins TRBV30 and TRBJ1-4; maybe TRBD1 (5 bases). V shed 4 bases and J shed 7 bases, with 13 bases lying between them. Germline loops: CDR1 GTSNPN, CDR2 SVGIG (reference sequence). This CDR3 comprises 13 residues. The CDR3 reads CAWTLGTLEKLFF. CDR3 DNA: TGTGCCTGGACCCTAGGGACTCTTGAAAAACTGTTTTTT. The full variable domain, in which reference TRBV30 and TRBJ1-4 provide the parts outside the CDR3, is SQTIHQWPATLVQPVGSPLSLECTVEGTSNPNLYWYRQAAGRGLQLLFYSVGIGQISSEVPQNLSASRPQDRQFILSSKKLLLSDSGFYLCAWTLGTLEKLFFGSGTQLSVL.

The V call is TRBV6-2 or TRBV6-3, the J call TRBJ2-7, with D perhaps matching TRBD1 (5 bases). In germline, CDR1 is MNHEY, CDR2 SVGEGT. The CDR3 is 14 amino acids. The V end lost 4 bases, the J end lost 0 bases, and 10 bases lay between the germline ends. The CDR3 sequence is CASSSRASSYEQYF. DNA of the CDR3: TGTGCCAGCAGTTCCAGGGCGAGCTCCTACGAGCAGTACTTC.

This rearrangement joins TRBV27 to TRBJ2-5, with no clear D. The germline V gene has CDR1 MNHEY and CDR2 SMNVEV (reference sequence). Trimming left V 2 bases short and J 4 bases short, with 11 bases between. This CDR3 spans 14 amino acids. The DNA for the CDR3 is TGTGCCAGCAGTTTAAGAGTGCAATCAGAGACCCAGTACTTC. Residues: CASSLRVQSETQYF.

The CDR3 here is CASSEGNYGSRETQYF. The CDR3, as DNA: TGTGCCAGCAGCGAGGGGAACTATGGGAGTCGAGAGACCCAGTACTTC. This rearrangement joins TRBV11-3 to TRBJ2-5, with D perhaps given as TRBD1 or TRBD2 (5 bases each). Trimming removed 5 bases at V and 4 bases at J, with 20 bases between. The CDR3 has 16 amino acids. The germline V gene encodes CDR1 SGHNT and CDR2 YENEEA.

This clone came up once. The rearrangement uses TRBV2 and TRBJ1-2; no definite D call. The ends were cut back, 6 bases at V and 4 bases at J, with 12 bases in the middle. The CDR3 has 13 amino acids. In germline, CDR1 is SNHLY, CDR2 FYNNEI. The CDR3 loop is CASSRGLGYGYTF. The CDR3 DNA reads TGTGCCAGCAGCCGGGGATTGGGCTATGGCTACACCTTC.

CDR3 protein: CASSSPTEAYGYTF. The CDR3 nucleotides read TGTGCCAGCAGTTCGCCTACAGAAGCCTATGGCTACACCTTC. This chain connects TRBV28 to TRBJ1-2; D unclear. V was trimmed by 4 bases and J by 4 bases, leaving 13 bases between them. From germline, CDR1 is MDHEN and CDR2 SYDVKM. The CDR3 has 14 residues.

The rearrangement uses TRBV10-3 and TRBJ2-7; TRBD2 aligns across 10 bases. The CDR3 has 16 residues. Per the germline V gene, CDR1 is ENHRY and CDR2 is SYGVKD. V lost 3 bases and J lost 3; bases outside the gene matches: 8. The CDR3 protein is CAISDLSASGSYEQYF. The CDR3 DNA reads TGTGCCATCAGTGACTTATCGGCTAGCGGGAGCTACGAGCAGTACTTC.

V usage is TRBV7-4 and J usage is TRBJ2-3, with 9 bases lining up with TRBD1. After removal of 11 bases from V and 4 bases from J, the junction contained 10 bases not matched to a gene. The germline V gene has CDR1 SGHVT and CDR2 SQSDAQ. This CDR3 is built from 14 residues. The CDR3, as DNA: TGTGCCCGTAAAAAAGGACAGGGGTCAGATACGCAGTATTTT. This translates into CARKKGQGSDTQYF. Full variable domain (remainder filled in from reference TRBV7-4 and TRBJ2-3): GAGVSQSPRYKVAKRGRDVALRCDSISGHVTLYWYRQTLGQGSEVLTYSQSDAQRDKSGRPSGRFSAERPERSVSTLKIQRTEQGDSAVYLCARKKGQGSDTQYFGPGTRLTVL.

CDR3 in amino acids: CASSLGSGKETQYF. The CDR3 nucleotides read TGCGCCAGCAGCTTGGGATCCGGGAAAGAGACCCAGTACTTC. The V and J genes are TRBV5-1 and TRBJ2-5, with D tentatively TRBD2 (5 bases). Germline CDR1 is SGHRS and CDR2 is YFSETQ. CDR3 length: 14 residues. The germline V and J ends were trimmed by 0 bases and 3 bases, with 9 bases remaining between them.

The genes are TRBV6-5 and TRBJ2-1; TRBD1 is a possible D gene (5 bases). The V gene's germline CDR1 is MNHEY and CDR2 SVGAGI. The CDR3 spans 15 residues. V gave up 6 bases and J gave up 7 bases, with 19 bases separating them. CDR3 coding DNA: TGTGCCAGCAGCAGTGGCAGGGTAGTGGGTAATGAGCAGTTCTTC. Translated: CASSSGRVVGNEQFF.

The chain employs TRBV10-1 and TRBJ2-3; possible D gene TRBD2, 7 bases. The CDR3 has 16 residues. Trimming removed 0 bases from V and 2 bases from J, with 12 bases in between. Germline V gene lookup returns CDR1 WNHNN and CDR2 SYGVQD (reference sequence). CDR3 nucleotides: TGCGCCAGCAGTGAGTCGGGGGGGGCGAACACAGATACGCAGTATTTT. Amino acids: CASSESGGANTDTQYF.

This clone appeared a single time. The rearrangement uses TRBV6-5 and TRBJ1-3; 8 nucleotides match TRBD1. This CDR3 comprises 15 residues. V dropped 2 bases and J dropped 3; count of bases not matched to a gene: 3. CDR1 and CDR2 (germline): MNHEY, SVGAGI. The chain's CDR3 is CASSYDDRGGNTIYF. The CDR3 coding sequence is TGTGCCAGCAGTTACGACGACAGGGGTGGAAACACCATATATTTT.

The gene calls are TRBV6-5 and TRBJ1-2; 7 nucleotides align to TRBD1. The CDR3 has 14 amino acids. Germline V lookup: CDR1 MNHEY, CDR2 SVGAGI. V lost 6 bases and J lost 5; bases outside the gene matches: 9. The CDR3 DNA follows: TGTGCCAGCAGGACCTTAGACAGGGATTATGGCTACACCTTC. Amino acids: CASRTLDRDYGYTF.

The chain combines TRBV3-1 (or the pseudogene TRBV3-2) with TRBJ2-3; TRBD1 might be the D (6 bases). Germline V gene data show CDR1 as LGHDT and CDR2 as YNNKEL (reference sequence). This CDR3 contains 12 residues. V was pared by 4 bases and J by 6 bases, with 8 bases between. The CDR3 reads CASSPGADTQYF. The CDR3 DNA sequence: TGTGCCAGCAGCCCAGGGGCTGATACGCAGTATTTT.

The rearrangement joins TRBV2 to TRBJ1-2; 10 bases fit TRBD1. The CDR3 loop spans 14 amino acids. The V gene end was trimmed by 4 bases and the J gene end by 3 bases; junction bases not matched to a gene: 2. Germline V CDR1 and CDR2: SNHLY, FYNNEI. The CDR3 loop is CASSGTGGDYGYTF. The CDR3 nucleotides are TGTGCCAGCAGTGGGACAGGGGGGGACTATGGCTACACCTTC.

This sequence joins TRBV27 and TRBJ2-5; D might be TRBD2 (6 bases). V lost 3 bases and J 5 bases, leaving 16 bases between the germline ends. CDR1 MNHEY and CDR2 SMNVEV come from the germline V gene (reference sequence). This CDR3 is 15 amino acids long. CDR3 in DNA: TGTGCCAGCAGTTTTCGTCAGGAGGGGCCGGAGACCCAGTACTTC. As protein: CASSFRQEGPETQYF.

The chain carries TRBV27 and TRBJ2-5, with 15 bases fitting TRBD2. This CDR3 has 19 amino acids. V lost 6 bases, J lost 4 bases, and 15 bases stayed unmatched. Germline CDR1 reads MNHEY; CDR2 reads SMNVEV (reference sequence). DNA for the CDR3: TGTGCCAGCAGCCGATCTCCGGGACTAGCGGGAGGCTTAGGAGAGACCCAGTACTTC. Translated, it gives CASSRSPGLAGGLGETQYF.

The chain joins TRBV18 to TRBJ2-7; TRBD1 aligns across 7 bases. The germline V gene encodes CDR1 KGHSH and CDR2 LQKENI. After removal of 3 bases from V and 3 bases from J, the junction contained 5 bases not matched to a gene. The CDR3 loop spans 14 amino acids. The CDR3 reads CASSPETGYYEQYF. CDR3 bases: TGTGCCAGCTCACCCGAGACAGGGTACTACGAGCAGTACTTC. The full variable domain, completed using reference TRBV18 and TRBJ2-7, is NAGVMQNPRHLVRRRGQEARLRCSPMKGHSHVYWYRQLPEEGLKFMVYLQKENIIDESGMPKERFSAEFPKEGPSILRIQQVVRGDSAAYFCASSPETGYYEQYFGPGTRLTVT.

The genes are TRBV4-1 and TRBJ2-6, with TRBD1 matching over 9 bases. Germline V lookup: CDR1 MGHRA, CDR2 YSYEKL. The CDR3 is 16 residues long. J gave up 6 bases and V 5 bases, and 8 bases lay outside the gene matches. The CDR3 here is CASSSGQGISANVLTF. In DNA, the CDR3 is TGCGCCAGCAGCTCGGGACAGGGCATTTCGGCCAACGTCCTGACTTTC.

The count of this clone is one. The CDR3 is CASKKAAGLAGKGYEQYF. The CDR3 DNA reads TGTGCCAGCAAAAAAGCGGCGGGACTAGCGGGAAAAGGGTACGAGCAGTACTTC. V gene TRBV27 combines with J gene TRBJ2-7; 13 bases match TRBD2. J gave up 4 bases and V 7 bases, and 16 bases lay outside the gene matches. CDR3 size: 18 residues. The germline CDR1 and CDR2 sequences are MNHEY and SMNVEV (reference sequence).